The 6 T cell receptor beta chains below were found in one sample sequenced in a study of patients and donors after allogeneic stem cell transplantation. MiXCR, run by TCRdb on the RT-PCR reads, gives a single entry per CDR3 protein. The sample has approximately 150,000 distinct CDR3 sequences; about a third are singletons. The sequenced material came from blood, either unsorted or a sorted T cell fraction (not recorded which). The receptors here all came from a human donor who was either an allogeneic HSCT recipient or a stem cell or donor lymphocyte infusion donor (not recorded which). It is not recorded whose cells these are; they may come from a transplant donor.

This clonotype came up a few times. The V call is TRBV4-3, the J call TRBJ1-5; a weak D match, TRBD1 (5 bases). The CDR3 has 15 residues. V was shortened by 2 bases and J by 6 bases, with 14 bases between the two germline ends. The germline CDR1 and CDR2 sequences are LGHNA and YSLEER. CDR3 amino acids: CASSQNLGTGQPQHF. CDR3 coding DNA: TGCGCCAGCAGCCAAAACCTCGGGACTGGTCAGCCCCAGCATTTT.

V gene TRBV6-2 or TRBV6-3 combines with J gene TRBJ1-1; D is possibly TRBD1 (5 bases). CDR3 size: 15 residues. CDR1 is MNHEY and CDR2 is SVGEGT in the germline V gene. Trimming took off 0 bases at V and 0 bases at J, with 8 bases between the two ends. The CDR3 nucleotides read TGTGCCAGCAGTTACTCACAGGTCCTGAACACTGAAGCTTTCTTT. This codes for CASSYSQVLNTEAFF.

The gene calls are TRBV9 and TRBJ1-1; tentatively, D is TRBD1 (5 bases). This CDR3 region has 14 residues. The germline CDR1 and CDR2 sequences are SGDLS and YYNGEE. Trimming took off 4 bases at V and 1 base at J, with 11 bases between the two ends. The CDR3 spells CASSPRQPNTEAFF. The CDR3 region has the DNA TGTGCCAGCAGCCCAAGACAGCCGAACACTGAAGCTTTCTTT. The full variable domain, in which reference TRBV9 and TRBJ1-1 provide the parts outside the CDR3, is DSGVTQTPKHLITATGQRVTLRCSPRSGDLSVYWYQQSLDQGLQFLIQYYNGEERAKGNILERFSAQQFPDLHSELNLSSLELGDSALYFCASSPRQPNTEAFFGQGTRLTVV.

This clonotype has a handful of counts. V is TRBV11-1 and J is TRBJ1-1; D ambiguous. Deletions cut 5 bases from V and 2 bases from J, with 9 bases between. Germline V CDR1 and CDR2: SGHAT, FQDESV (reference sequence). This CDR3 has 13 residues. Here the CDR3 reads CASSTTDNTEAFF. CDR3 bases: TGTGCCAGCAGCACCACAGATAACACTGAAGCTTTCTTT.

This clonotype came up a few times. This chain connects TRBV12-3 or TRBV12-4 to TRBJ1-1, with a possible D match to TRBD1 (5 bases). V was shortened by 4 bases and J by 0 bases, with 15 bases between the two germline ends. This CDR3 comprises 16 residues. CDR3 sequence reads: CASSSLPGSLNTEAFF. In DNA form, the CDR3 reads TGTGCCAGCAGTTCCCTTCCAGGGAGCCTGAACACTGAAGCTTTCTTT.

The sample holds many counts of this clonotype. J is TRBJ1-4 and V is TRBV28; D is unresolved. CDR1 and CDR2 (germline): MDHEN, SYDVKM. Trimming removed 2 bases from V and 8 bases from J, with 3 bases in between. The CDR3 is 11 amino acids. This CDR3 reads CASSLNEKLFF. The CDR3 DNA is TGTGCCAGCAGTTTAAACGAAAAACTGTTTTTT.